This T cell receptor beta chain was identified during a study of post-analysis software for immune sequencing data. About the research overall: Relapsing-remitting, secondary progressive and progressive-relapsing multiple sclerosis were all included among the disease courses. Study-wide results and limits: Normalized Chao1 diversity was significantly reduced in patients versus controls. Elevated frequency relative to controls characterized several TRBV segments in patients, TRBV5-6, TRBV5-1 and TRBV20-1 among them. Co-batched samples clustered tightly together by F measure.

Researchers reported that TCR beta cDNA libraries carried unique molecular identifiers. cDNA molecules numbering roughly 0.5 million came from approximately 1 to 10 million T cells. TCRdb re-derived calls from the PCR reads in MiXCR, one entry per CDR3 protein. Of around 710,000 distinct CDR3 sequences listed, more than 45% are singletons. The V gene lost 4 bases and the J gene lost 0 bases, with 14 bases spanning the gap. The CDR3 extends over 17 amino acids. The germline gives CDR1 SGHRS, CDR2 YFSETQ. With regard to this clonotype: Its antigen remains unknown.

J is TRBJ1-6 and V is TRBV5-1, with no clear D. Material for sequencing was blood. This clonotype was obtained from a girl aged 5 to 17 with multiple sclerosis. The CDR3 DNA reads TGCGCCAGCAGCCCTGGGTCGGGCAACTCCTATAATTCACCCCTCCACTTT. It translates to CASSPGSGNSYNSPLHF.